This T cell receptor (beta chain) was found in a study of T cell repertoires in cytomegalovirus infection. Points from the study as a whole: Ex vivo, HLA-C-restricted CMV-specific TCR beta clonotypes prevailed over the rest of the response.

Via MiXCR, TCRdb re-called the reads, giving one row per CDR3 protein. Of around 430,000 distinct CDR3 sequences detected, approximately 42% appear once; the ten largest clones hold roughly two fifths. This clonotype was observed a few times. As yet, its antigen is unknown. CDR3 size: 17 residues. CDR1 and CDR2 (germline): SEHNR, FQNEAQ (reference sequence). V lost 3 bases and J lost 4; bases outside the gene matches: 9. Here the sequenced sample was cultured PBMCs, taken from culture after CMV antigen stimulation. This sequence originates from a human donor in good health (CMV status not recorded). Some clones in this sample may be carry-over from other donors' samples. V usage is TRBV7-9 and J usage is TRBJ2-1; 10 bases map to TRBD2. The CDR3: CASSFVSGGQSYNEQFF. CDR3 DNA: TGTGCCAGCAGCTTCGTTAGCGGGGGGCAAAGTTACAATGAGCAGTTCTTC.